This T cell receptor (beta chain) was recovered during a study of blood T cell repertoires in COVID-19. Study in general: Sample material is recorded as cDNA or gDNA derived from T cells, B-cell-depleted T cells, or PBMCs.

The CDR3 runs to 15 residues. Trimming pared 0 bases from V and 0 bases from J, leaving 8 bases between. Germline CDR1 reads MGHRA; CDR2 reads YSYEKL. Clones were sequenced by immunoSEQ multiplex PCR, and TCRdb holds only the in-frame ones, with some missing. The table lists tens of thousands of clones, about 88% of them singletons. The gene calls are TRBV4-1 and TRBJ2-5; D is ambiguous. The TCR comes from a human donor in a cohort sampled during active COVID-19. The sample taken for sequencing was peripheral blood. The CDR3 loop is CASSQDEDYQETQYF. CDR3 nucleotides: TGCGCCAGCAGCCAAGATGAAGACTACCAAGAGACCCAGTACTTC.